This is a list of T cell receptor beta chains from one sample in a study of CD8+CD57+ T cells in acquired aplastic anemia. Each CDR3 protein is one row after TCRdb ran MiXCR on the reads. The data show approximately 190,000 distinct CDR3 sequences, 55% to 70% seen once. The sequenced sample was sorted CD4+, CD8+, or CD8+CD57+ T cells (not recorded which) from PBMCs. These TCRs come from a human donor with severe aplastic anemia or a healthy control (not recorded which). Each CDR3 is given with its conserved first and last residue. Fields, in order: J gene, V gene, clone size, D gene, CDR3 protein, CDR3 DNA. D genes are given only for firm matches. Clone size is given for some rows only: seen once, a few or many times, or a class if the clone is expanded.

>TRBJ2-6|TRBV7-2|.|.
CASSQNRGRANVLTF
TGTGCCAGCAGCCAGAACCGGGGGAGGGCCAACGTCCTGACTTTC
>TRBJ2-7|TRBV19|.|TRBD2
CASSTGLAGTVEQYF
TGTGCCAGTAGTACAGGACTAGCGGGAACAGTCGAGCAGTACTTC
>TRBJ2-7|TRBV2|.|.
CASSEGSREQYF
TGTGCCAGCAGTGAAGGATCGCGGGAGCAGTACTTC
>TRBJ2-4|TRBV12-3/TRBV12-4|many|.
CASSLGQGNIQYF
TGTGCCAGCAGTTTGGGGCAAGGGAACATTCAGTACTTC
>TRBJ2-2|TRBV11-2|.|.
CASSPMPGNTGELFF
TGTGCCAGCAGCCCCATGCCCGGAAACACCGGGGAGCTGTTTTTT
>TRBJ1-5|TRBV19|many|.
CASSIWGVTQPQHF
TGTGCCAGTAGTATTTGGGGGGTTACTCAGCCCCAGCATTTT
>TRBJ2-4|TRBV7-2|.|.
CASSSSRGGDIQYF
TGTGCCAGCAGTTCCTCGCGTGGGGGTGACATTCAGTACTTC
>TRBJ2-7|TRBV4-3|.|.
CASSLEEGAYEQYF
TGCGCCAGCAGCTTGGAGGAGGGGGCATACGAGCAGTACTTC
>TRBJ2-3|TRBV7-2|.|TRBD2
CASSAGLAGATSTDTQYF
TGTGCCAGCAGCGCCGGACTAGCGGGCGCTACTAGCACAGATACGCAGTATTTT
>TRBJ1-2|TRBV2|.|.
CASSADINYGYTF
TGTGCCAGCAGTGCAGACATAAACTATGGCTACACCTTC
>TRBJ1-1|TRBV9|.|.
CASSVDGPPEAFF
TGTGCCAGCAGCGTAGACGGACCCCCTGAAGCTTTCTTT
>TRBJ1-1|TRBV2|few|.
CASLIDLMNTEAFF
TGTGCCAGCCTCATTGATCTCATGAACACTGAAGCTTTCTTT
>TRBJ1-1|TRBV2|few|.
CASTKEVRNTEAFF
TGTGCCAGCACGAAGGAGGTCCGGAACACTGAAGCTTTCTTT
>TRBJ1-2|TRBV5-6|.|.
CASSYRGPAYGYTF
TGTGCCAGCAGCTACCGGGGGCCGGCATATGGCTACACCTTC
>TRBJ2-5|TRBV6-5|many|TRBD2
CASSSERGVETQYF
TGTGCCAGCAGTTCCGAACGGGGGGTGGAGACCCAGTACTTC
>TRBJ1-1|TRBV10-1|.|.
CASSEGQTLNTEAFF
TGCGCCAGCAGTGAGGGACAGACTTTGAACACTGAAGCTTTCTTT
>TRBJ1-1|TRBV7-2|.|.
CASSLSPQEEAFF
TGCGCCAGCAGTTTATCCCCCCAGGAGGAAGCTTTCTTT
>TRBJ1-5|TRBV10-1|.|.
CASSESMFRQGGQPQHF
TGCGCCAGCAGTGAGTCGATGTTTAGGCAGGGCGGTCAGCCCCAGCATTTT
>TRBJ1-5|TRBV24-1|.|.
CATSDSGGNQPRHF
TGTGCCACCAGTGATTCGGGTGGCAATCAGCCCCGGCATTTT
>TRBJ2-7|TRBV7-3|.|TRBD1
CASSFGQGGYEQYF
TGTGCCAGCAGCTTCGGACAGGGGGGGTACGAGCAGTACTTC
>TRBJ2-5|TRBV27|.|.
CASSPSPVGAQETQYF
TGTGCCAGCAGTCCAAGCCCGGTGGGAGCCCAAGAGACCCAGTACTTC
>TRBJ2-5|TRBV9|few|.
CASNRDGVETQYF
TGTGCCAGCAACCGGGACGGAGTAGAAACCCAGTACTTC
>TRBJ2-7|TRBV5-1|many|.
CASREENSYEQYF
TGCGCCAGCAGGGAAGAAAACTCCTACGAGCAGTACTTC
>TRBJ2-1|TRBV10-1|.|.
CASSEGSPRGEQFF
TGCGCCAGCAGTGAGGGGTCGCCTCGGGGTGAGCAGTTCTTC
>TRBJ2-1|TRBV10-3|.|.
CAISEGGPGQPYNEQFF
TGTGCCATCAGTGAGGGTGGCCCCGGACAGCCCTACAATGAGCAGTTCTTC
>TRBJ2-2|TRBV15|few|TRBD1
CATSSRQGSAGELFF
TGTGCCACCAGCTCACGACAGGGGAGCGCCGGGGAGCTGTTTTTT
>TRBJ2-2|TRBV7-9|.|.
CASSPLPGGLVEQYFGKLFF
.
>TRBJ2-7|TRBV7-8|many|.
CASSLETYEQYF
TGTGCCAGCAGCTTAGAAACCTACGAGCAGTACTTC
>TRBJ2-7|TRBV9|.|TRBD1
CASSVGGQPYEQYF
TGTGCCAGCAGCGTAGGGGGACAGCCCTACGAGCAGTACTTC
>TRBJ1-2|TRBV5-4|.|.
CASSFSQENYGYTF
TGTGCCAGCAGCTTCAGTCAGGAAAACTATGGCTACACCTTC
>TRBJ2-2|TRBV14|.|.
CASSQVISRVPGELFF
TGTGCCAGCAGCCAAGTTATCAGCAGGGTTCCCGGGGAGCTGTTTTTT
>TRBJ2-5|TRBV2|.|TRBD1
CASSLRTGTALQETQYF
TGTGCCAGCAGCCTAAGAACCGGGACAGCACTACAAGAGACCCAGTACTTC
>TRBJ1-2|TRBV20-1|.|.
CSARTGSGGYTF
TGCAGTGCTAGGACGGGCAGCGGAGGCTACACCTTC
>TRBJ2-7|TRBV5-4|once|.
CASSFQGRPYEQYF
TGTGCCAGCAGCTTCCAGGGGCGCCCCTACGAGCAGTACTTC
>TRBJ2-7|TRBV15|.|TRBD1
CATSTDRGSYEQYF
TGTGCCACCAGCACCGACAGGGGGTCCTACGAGCAGTACTTC
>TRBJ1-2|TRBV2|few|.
CASSASGGGNYGYTF
TGTGCCAGCAGTGCCTCCGGAGGGGGGAACTATGGCTACACCTTC
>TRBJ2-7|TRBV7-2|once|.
CASSLAGGPFSHYEQYF
TGTGCCAGCAGCTTAGCGGGGGGCCCCTTTTCACACTACGAGCAGTACTTC
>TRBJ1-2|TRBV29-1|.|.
CSVTTGYGYTF
TGCAGCGTTACCACAGGGTATGGCTACACCTTC
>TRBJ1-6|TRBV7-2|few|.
CASGLNSPLHF
TGTGCCAGCGGGCTTAATTCACCCCTCCACTTT
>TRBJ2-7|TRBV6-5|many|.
CASSYFREGVTEQYF
TGTGCCAGCAGTTACTTCAGGGAAGGGGTCACCGAGCAGTACTTC
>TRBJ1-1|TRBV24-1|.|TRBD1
CATSDRDRRLNTEAFF
TGTGCCACCAGTGATAGGGACAGGCGATTGAACACTGAAGCTTTCTTT
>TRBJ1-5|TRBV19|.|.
CTSSIGLGRPQHF
TGTACCAGTAGTATAGGCCTTGGGCGGCCCCAGCATTTT
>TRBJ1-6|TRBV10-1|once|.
CASSRENNSPLHF
TGCGCCAGCTCCCGAGAAAACAATTCACCCCTCCACTTT
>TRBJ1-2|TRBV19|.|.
CASSTSIGQGYGYTF
TGTGCCAGTAGTACAAGCATCGGGCAAGGCTATGGCTACACCTTC
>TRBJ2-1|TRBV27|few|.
CASSLGSAGALRVQFF
TGTGCCAGCAGTTTGGGTTCGGCAGGGGCCCTCCGGGTGCAGTTCTTC
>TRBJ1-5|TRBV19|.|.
CASTPRRSGQPQHF
TGTGCCAGTACCCCTCGCAGGTCGGGGCAGCCCCAGCATTTT
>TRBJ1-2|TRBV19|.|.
CASSIAPGGGDGYTF
TGTGCCAGTAGTATAGCTCCCGGCGGGGGTGATGGCTACACCTTC
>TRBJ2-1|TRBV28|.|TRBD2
CASRLAATILNEQFF
TGTGCCAGCAGGCTAGCGGCCACGATTCTGAATGAGCAGTTCTTC
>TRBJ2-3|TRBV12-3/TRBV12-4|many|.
CASSPITDTQYF
TGTGCCAGCAGCCCAATAACAGATACGCAGTATTTT
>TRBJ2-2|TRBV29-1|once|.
CSVGRGANTGELFF
TGCAGCGTTGGACGAGGTGCGAACACCGGGGAGCTGTTTTTT
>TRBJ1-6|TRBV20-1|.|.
CSASSAGTENSPLHF
TGCAGTGCTAGCTCGGCCGGGACGGAGAATTCACCCCTCCACTTT
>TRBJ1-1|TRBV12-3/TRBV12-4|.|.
CASSFAPGGSKNTEAFF
TGTGCCAGCAGTTTCGCCCCCGGAGGGTCTAAGAACACTGAAGCTTTCTTT
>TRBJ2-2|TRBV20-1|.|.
CSARDGVAENTGELFF
TGCAGTGCTAGAGATGGGGTGGCGGAGAACACCGGGGAGCTGTTTTTT
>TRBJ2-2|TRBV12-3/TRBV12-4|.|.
CAGYDRWNTGELFF
TGTGCCGGCTATGACAGGTGGAACACCGGGGAGCTGTTTTTT
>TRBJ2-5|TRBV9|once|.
CASSAVRGFETQYF
TGTGCCAGCAGTGCCGTAAGGGGGTTCGAGACCCAGTACTTC
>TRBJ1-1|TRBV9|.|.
CASSPTVPEAFF
TGTGCCAGCAGCCCAACCGTGCCTGAAGCTTTCTTT
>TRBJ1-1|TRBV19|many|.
CATTGVNTEAFF
TGTGCCACCACAGGAGTGAACACTGAAGCTTTCTTT
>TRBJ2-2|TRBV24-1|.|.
CATSDLGREGLFF
TGTGCCACCAGTGATTTAGGCAGGGAAGGGCTGTTTTTT
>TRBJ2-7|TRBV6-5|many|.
CASSTPDGRYEQYF
TGTGCCAGCAGTACGCCGGACGGCCGCTACGAGCAGTACTTC
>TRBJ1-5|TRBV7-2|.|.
CASSPTTGNQPQHF
TGTGCCAGCAGCCCCACCACGGGCAATCAGCCCCAGCATTTT